The 19 T cell receptor beta chains in this list originate from one sample, sequenced in a study of T-cell reconstitution after alpha-beta-depleted transplantation in children. Study-wide results and limits: Expanded graft clones numbering several hundred reportedly gave rise to alpha-beta T cells about two months after transplant.

This sample's TCRbeta library carried unique molecular identifier barcodes. One entry per CDR3 protein results from TCRdb running MiXCR on the PCR reads. The data contain roughly 30,000 distinct CDR3 sequences, 5% to 7% of them seen just once; the ten biggest clones take up over 20%. These TCRs are of unknown antigen specificity. The material sequenced was peripheral blood, taken 60 days after TCRalphabeta/CD19-depleted stem cell transplant. These receptors were taken from a child younger than two who had a stem cell transplant for acute myeloid leukemia, so the T cells may come from the graft donor.

This clonotype was observed a handful of times. The chain recombines TRBV28 with TRBJ2-7; D call uncertain. Germline V gives CDR1 MDHEN, CDR2 SYDVKM. The CDR3 extends over 14 amino acids. Deletions cut 2 bases from V and 2 bases from J, with 10 bases between. CDR3 coding DNA: TGTGCCAGCAGTTTACGGCAGGCTCCCTACGAGCAGTACTTC. Protein product: CASSLRQAPYEQYF.

This clonotype was picked up many times. The rearrangement joins TRBV10-3 to TRBJ2-5; D is possibly TRBD1 (6 bases). Germline values: CDR1 ENHRY, CDR2 SYGVKD. CDR3 length equals 15 residues. V gave up 2 bases and J gave up 5 bases, with 15 bases separating them. The CDR3 DNA sequence: TGTGCCATCAGTGAGCTAGGACAGTGGGGGGAGACCCAGTACTTC. Protein product: CAISELGQWGETQYF.

This clonotype was detected ten times or more. The V and J genes are TRBV29-1 and TRBJ2-7; no firm D call. CDR1 and CDR2 from the germline V gene are SQVTM and ANQGSEA. This CDR3 comprises 13 residues. V was cut by 4 bases and J by 5 bases, with 15 bases left in between. DNA for the CDR3: TGCAGCGTTGTGAACAGAGCATTGGACGAGCAGTACTTC. Amino acids: CSVVNRALDEQYF.

At least ten counts were recorded for this clonotype. This chain links TRBV7-9 with TRBJ2-5; D unclear. Deletions cut 4 bases from V and 9 bases from J, with 12 bases between. This CDR3 has 12 amino acids. Germline V lookup: CDR1 SEHNR, CDR2 FQNEAQ (reference sequence). CDR3 DNA: TGTGCCAGCAGCTCAACCCGTGAGGCCCAGTACTTC. Its translation is CASSSTREAQYF.

This clonotype was seen ten or more times. The chain has TRBV7-2 and TRBJ1-5, with TRBD1 matching 7 bases. The CDR3 is 15 residues long. The ends lost 7 bases at V and 4 bases at J; junction bases unmatched: 10. Looked up from germline, CDR1 is SGHTA and CDR2 is FQGNSA. The CDR3 loop is CASMRGGGLNQPQHF. The CDR3, as DNA: TGTGCCAGCATGCGAGGAGGGGGCCTAAATCAGCCCCAGCATTTT.

There are many counts of this clonotype. The chain combines TRBV29-1 with TRBJ1-1; D gene uncertain. Germline CDR1 and CDR2: SQVTM and ANQGSEA. The CDR3 has 11 residues. V was trimmed by 4 bases and J by 6 bases, leaving 9 bases between them. CDR3 amino acids: CSVVVGPEAFF. Written as DNA, the CDR3 is TGCAGCGTTGTGGTAGGACCTGAAGCTTTCTTT. Drawing the rest from reference TRBV29-1 and TRBJ1-1, the complete variable domain is SAVISQKPSRDICQRGTSLTIQCQVDSQVTMMFWYRQQPGQSLTLIATANQGSEATYESGFVIDKFPISRPNLTFSTLTVSNMSPEDSSIYLCSVVVGPEAFFGQGTRLTVV.

This clonotype appeared many times. The V call is TRBV10-3, the J call TRBJ2-7; D unclear. The V gene lost 2 bases and the J gene lost 4 bases, with 3 bases spanning the gap. Looked up from germline, CDR1 is ENHRY and CDR2 is SYGVKD. The CDR3 consists of 11 residues. CDR3 in amino acids: CAISERYEQYF. DNA of the CDR3: TGTGCCATCAGTGAGAGGTACGAGCAGTACTTC.

This clonotype was detected ten times or more. The CDR3 bases are TGTGCCAGCAGCTTGGGAGATTTGGGATTTGAAGAGACCCAGTACTTC. Amino acid sequence: CASSLGDLGFEETQYF. V usage is TRBV5-5 and J usage is TRBJ2-5; no reliable D call. V was clipped by 0 bases and J by 3 bases, with 15 bases between them. The germline gives CDR1 SGHKS, CDR2 YYEKEE (reference sequence). The length of the CDR3 is 16 residues.

In this sample, this clonotype turned up a few times. The chain recombines TRBV7-9 with TRBJ2-7; a possible D gene is TRBD2 (6 bases). V lost 5 bases to trimming and J lost 6 bases, with 14 bases between them. Germline V gene data show CDR1 as SEHNR and CDR2 as FQNEAQ (reference sequence). The CDR3 loop spans 13 amino acids. The CDR3 spells CASSQAGPGEQYF. CDR3 nucleotide sequence: TGTGCCAGCAGCCAGGCGGGGCCGGGCGAGCAGTACTTC. Combining the CDR3 with reference TRBV7-9 and TRBJ2-7 gives the whole variable domain DTGVSQNPRHKITKRGQNVTFRCDPISEHNRLYWYRQTLGQGPEFLTYFQNEAQLEKSRLLSDRFSAERPKGSFSTLEIQRTEQGDSAMYLCASSQAGPGEQYFGPGTRLTVT.

The table lists this clonotype with many counts. The J gene is TRBJ2-7, the V gene TRBV29-1, with TRBD1 as a possible D gene (5 bases). This CDR3 contains 13 residues. Deletions cut 1 base from V and 0 bases from J, with 7 bases between. CDR1 is SQVTM and CDR2 is ANQGSEA in the germline V gene. CDR3 in DNA: TGCAGCGTTGAAGGGGGCCGCTCCTACGAGCAGTACTTC. Its protein is CSVEGGRSYEQYF.

This clonotype was recorded many times. The CDR3 spells CASSSLQTSGKNTGELFF. CDR3 bases: TGTGCCAGCAGTTCCCTTCAGACTAGCGGGAAGAACACCGGGGAGCTGTTTTTT. The chain recombines TRBV12-3 or TRBV12-4 with TRBJ2-2; 11 positions agree with TRBD2. V was clipped by 4 bases and J by 1 base; unmatched bases: 8. This CDR3 has 18 residues.

This clonotype was recorded many times. V gene TRBV6-2 or TRBV6-3 combines with J gene TRBJ1-1; D perhaps matches TRBD1 (5 bases). The germline CDR1 and CDR2 sequences are MNHEY and SVGEGT. Trimming stripped 4 bases from V and 1 base from J, with 10 bases between. CDR3 length: 14 residues. The CDR3: CASSFRRGNTEAFF. CDR3 DNA sequence: TGTGCCAGCAGTTTCAGAAGGGGGAACACTGAAGCTTTCTTT.

This clonotype was seen ten or more times. The J gene is TRBJ1-5, the V gene TRBV4-3, with D unresolved. The ends were cut back, 2 bases at V and 2 bases at J, with 10 bases in the middle. This CDR3 is 15 amino acids long. The V gene's germline CDR1 is LGHNA and CDR2 YSLEER. Here the CDR3 reads CASSQRRLGNQPQHF. The CDR3 DNA is TGCGCCAGCAGCCAACGGAGGCTGGGCAATCAGCCCCAGCATTTT.

This clonotype was observed many times. This sequence joins TRBV25-1 and TRBJ1-1, with a weak D call TRBD1 (5 bases). CDR3 length: 13 residues. Trimming cost V 8 bases and J 6 bases, with 16 bases left between them. Germline-derived CDR1 and CDR2 are MGHDK and SYGVNS. This CDR3 is CASGRLQGAEAFF. The CDR3 DNA is TGTGCCAGCGGCAGGCTCCAGGGCGCTGAAGCTTTCTTT.

This clonotype was seen a handful of times. CDR3 sequence reads: CASSLSSGRGRNEQFF. DNA of the CDR3: TGTGCCAGCAGCTTAAGCAGCGGGAGGGGGAGAAATGAGCAGTTCTTC. The chain is built from TRBV7-9 and TRBJ2-1, with 10 bases matching TRBD2. This CDR3 contains 16 residues. The J segment lost 7 bases and the V segment lost 2 bases, leaving 8 bases of the junction unmatched. CDR1 is SEHNR, CDR2 FQNEAQ, per germline (reference sequence).

This clonotype was picked up many times. The J gene is TRBJ1-1, the V gene TRBV20-1, with unresolved D. Germline loops: CDR1 DFQATT, CDR2 SNEGSKA (reference sequence). V was trimmed by 5 bases and J by 1 base, leaving 8 bases between them. The CDR3 is made up of 12 amino acids. Here the CDR3 DNA reads TGCAGTGCTTGGATATCGAACACTGAAGCTTTCTTT. Translating it yields CSAWISNTEAFF.

Turning to this clonotype: A much bigger clone sits one base away, suggesting this may be a read error. The V and J genes are TRBV12-3 or TRBV12-4 and TRBJ2-7; the match to TRBD2 covers 11 bases. The CDR3 has 14 amino acids. CDR3 nucleotide sequence: TGTGACAGCAGCAATAGCGGGAGGGCCTACGAGCAGTACTTC. Its protein is CDSSNSGRAYEQYF.

This clonotype came up many times. The chain recombines TRBV5-1 with TRBJ2-3; the D call may be TRBD1 or TRBD2 (5 bases each). The CDR3 spans 16 residues. Between the trimmed V and J ends, which lost 4 bases and 0 bases, there was a span of 15 bases. The V gene's germline CDR1 is SGHRS and CDR2 YFSETQ. The CDR3 region has the DNA TGCGCCAGCAGCCCGGGGCCCAGTATTAGCACAGATACGCAGTATTTT. As protein: CASSPGPSISTDTQYF.

This clonotype occurred many times. This rearrangement joins TRBV29-1 to TRBJ2-5; 11 nucleotides match TRBD2. V was clipped by 4 bases and J by 5 bases; unmatched bases: 12. The CDR3 is made up of 16 amino acids. Germline-derived CDR1 and CDR2 are SQVTM and ANQGSEA. CDR3 region: CSVVPASGRLWETQYF. The CDR3 nucleotides read TGCAGCGTTGTTCCCGCTAGCGGGAGGTTATGGGAGACCCAGTACTTC.